These T cell receptor beta chains were read from a single sample in a study of cytomegalovirus exposure and HLA in healthy donors. TCRdb keeps only in-frame clones here, not all; method: immunoSEQ multiplex PCR. The table lists some 110,000 clones, about four fifths of them singletons. Sequencing was done on a sample of PBMCs. These receptor sequences come from a man aged 25-45 years in good health and CMV-seropositive. CDR3s include the opening cysteine and the closing phenylalanine or tryptophan. The D gene is left open where the match is weak. Clone size is stated in some rows and not others, as once, few, many or a class when expanded.

clone size,V gene,D gene,J gene,CDR3 DNA,CDR3 protein
-,TRBV4-1,TRBD1,TRBJ1-2,TGCGCCAGCAGCGGAAGGGACAGGGCCCACTATGGCTACACCTTC,CASSGRDRAHYGYTF
-,TRBV7-9,TRBD2,TRBJ2-5,TGTGCCAGCAGCCCCACTAGCGGGGAGACCCAGTACTTC,CASSPTSGETQYF
few,TRBV27,-,TRBJ2-7,TGTGCCAGCAGTTTGGGCAGGATTCCCTACGAGCAGTACTTC,CASSLGRIPYEQYF
once,TRBV19,TRBD1,TRBJ2-2,TGTGCCAGTAACATCGGAGACAGGGAAGCCGGGGAGCTGTTTTTT,CASNIGDREAGELFF
-,TRBV27,TRBD1,TRBJ1-2,TGTGCCAGCAGTCGACAGGGGGCAAGTACTGGCTACACCTTC,CASSRQGASTGYTF
-,TRBV5-6,TRBD2,TRBJ2-1,TGTGCCAGCAGCTCAACAACGGGACTAGCGGGAGATGAGCAGTTCTTC,CASSSTTGLAGDEQFF
-,TRBV6-1,TRBD1,TRBJ1-4,TGTGCCGGTCAACAGGGGAGAGGAGAAAAACTGTTTTTT,CAGQQGRGEKLFF
-,TRBV11-2,TRBD2,TRBJ2-1,TGTGCCAGCAGCTTAGTGGCTAGCGGGACTAAAAACAATGAGCAGTTCTTC,CASSLVASGTKNNEQFF
-,TRBV5-1,-,TRBJ1-1,TGCGCCAGCAGCTTGAACGGGATAAACACTGAAGCTTTCTTT,CASSLNGINTEAFF
-,TRBV15,TRBD1,TRBJ1-1,TGTGCCACCAGCCCTATACAGGGGATTGAAGCTTTCTTT,CATSPIQGIEAFF
-,TRBV14,-,TRBJ2-7,TGTGCCAGCAGCCAAGCGGAGGGGTTGCAGTACTTC,CASSQAEGLQYF
once,TRBV18,TRBD1,TRBJ2-3,TGTGCCAGCTCACCGGGACAGGGGAGCACAGATACGCAGTATTTT,CASSPGQGSTDTQYF
-,TRBV27,TRBD1,TRBJ1-5,TGTGCCAGCGGTAACAGGGGCGTTCAGCCCCAGCATTTT,CASGNRGVQPQHF
-,TRBV15,-,TRBJ1-1,TGTGCCACCAGCAGTAACCGGGACATTGGCACTGAAGCTTTCTTT,CATSSNRDIGTEAFF
-,TRBV18,TRBD1,TRBJ1-2,TGTGCCAGCTCACCAGGGACAGAGGATGGCTACACCTTC,CASSPGTEDGYTF
few,TRBV7-8,TRBD1,TRBJ1-5,TGTGCCAGCAGCCCCCGGGACAGCCCGAATCAGCCCCAGCATTTT,CASSPRDSPNQPQHF
-,TRBV5-4,TRBD2,TRBJ2-3,TGTGCCAGCAGCAACCGGGGGGGGGCCAGGAGCACAGATACGCAGTATTTT,CASSNRGGARSTDTQYF
-,TRBV6-5,-,TRBJ1-1,TGTGCCAGCAGTTACAGTCACAGAAACACTGAAGCTTTCTTT,CASSYSHRNTEAFF
once,TRBV4-1,TRBD2,TRBJ2-1,TGCGCCAGCAGCCACCCTAGCGGGAGTCACAATGAGCAGTTCTTC,CASSHPSGSHNEQFF
-,TRBV5-1,-,TRBJ2-1,TGCGCCAGCAGCCTGGACTTGTACAATGAGCAGTTCTTC,CASSLDLYNEQFF
-,TRBV6-6,TRBD1,TRBJ1-2,TGTGCCAGCAGTGCCCGGGACAGGGTGTATGGCTACACCTTC,CASSARDRVYGYTF
-,TRBV5-1,TRBD2,TRBJ2-1,TGCGCCAGCAGCTTGGCCGCTAGCGGGAGATCAGAGAGCTCCTACAATGAGCAGTTCTTC,CASSLAASGRSESSYNEQFF
few,TRBV30,TRBD1,TRBJ1-2,TGTGCCTGGAACCCGACAGGGTTCGGAGGCTATGGCTACACCTTC,CAWNPTGFGGYGYTF
-,TRBV5-4,TRBD1,TRBJ2-1,TGTGCCAGCAGCCAAAACAGGGGGTCCTACAATGAGCAGTTCTTC,CASSQNRGSYNEQFF
-,TRBV5-1,-,TRBJ1-1,TGCGCCAGCAGCTTGGATAGTAGGGGCGGTGTGAACACTGAAGCTTTCTTT,CASSLDSRGGVNTEAFF
-,TRBV5-1,-,TRBJ1-6,TGCGCCAGCAGCGGGGAGAATTCACCCCTCCACTTT,CASSGENSPLHF
-,TRBV9,-,TRBJ1-2,TGTGCCAGCAGCGTAGTCGCGGCGCAGGGCTACACCTTC,CASSVVAAQGYTF
-,TRBV5-4,-,TRBJ2-7,TGTGCCAGCAGCTTGGGGCTCAAAAGCGAGCAGTACTTC,CASSLGLKSEQYF
once,TRBV4-2,TRBD1,TRBJ2-1,TGTGCCAGCAGCCGGGACGGGACAGCCAACAATGAGCAGTTCTTC,CASSRDGTANNEQFF
-,TRBV28,-,TRBJ2-3,TGTGCCAGCACCCCGAGGAGGGCAAGCATCCCAGATACGCAGTATTTT,CASTPRRASIPDTQYF
-,TRBV28,TRBD1,TRBJ2-7,TGTGCCAGCAGGCTCCGGGACAGGGATCTCTACGAGCAGTACTTC,CASRLRDRDLYEQYF
-,TRBV5-1,-,TRBJ2-7,TGCGCCAGCAGCTTGGAGGGGGTTGACGAGCAGTACTTC,CASSLEGVDEQYF
-,TRBV11-2,-,TRBJ2-2,TGTGCCAGCAGCTTAGATCGGTCTACCGGGGAGCTGTTTTTT,CASSLDRSTGELFF
once,TRBV2,-,TRBJ2-7,TGTGCCAGCAGTCCAGACTACGAGCAGTACTTC,CASSPDYEQYF
few,TRBV2,TRBD2,TRBJ2-1,TGTGCCAGCAGCGGCCAGCGGGGGGGTTACAATGAGCAGTTCTTC,CASSGQRGGYNEQFF
few,TRBV30,-,TRBJ2-2,TGTGCCTGGAGCGTAGGGACACTATACACCGGGGAGCTGTTTTTT,CAWSVGTLYTGELFF
-,TRBV30,TRBD1,TRBJ1-2,TGTGCCTGGAGTGAGGACAGGGGCTATGGCTACACCTTC,CAWSEDRGYGYTF
-,TRBV6-5,TRBD1,TRBJ1-2,TGTGCCAGCAGTGAGCGGGACAGGGTCCATGGCTACACCTTC,CASSERDRVHGYTF
-,TRBV6-6,TRBD1,TRBJ1-2,TGTGCCAGCAGCCGACAGGGCTATGGCTACACCTTC,CASSRQGYGYTF
-,TRBV2,-,TRBJ1-3,TGTGCCAGCAGGACAGGAATATTCTCTGGAAACACCATATATTTT,CASRTGIFSGNTIYF
-,TRBV11-3,-,TRBJ2-2,TGTGCCAGCTCCCAACTCCGAAACACCGGGGAGCTGTTTTTT,CASSQLRNTGELFF
-,TRBV5-5,-,TRBJ1-5,TGTGCCAGCAGCTTGTCTGACACCAATCAACCCCAGCATTTT,CASSLSDTNQPQHF